This T cell receptor beta chain came from a study of identical twins. About this clonotype: The antigen is unknown.

Whole-study findings and limits: Clonotypes of the beta chain that were abundant in cord blood carried fewer insertions (memory repertoires showed none).

One entry per CDR3 protein results from TCRdb running MiXCR on the 5' RACE reads. This sample yields about 250,000 distinct CDR3 sequences, of which approximately 7.8% are seen a single time; over 5% belongs to the top ten. These data were also reused for a study on yellow fever vaccine responses in identical twins.

This sequence originates from a woman aged 18 to 35 in good health. The sequencing input was CD8+ T cells sorted from blood.

The CDR3 DNA sequence: TGTGCCAGCAGTTTGTCTACTACAGGGTATACCTACAATGAGCAGTTCTTC. This encodes CASSLSTTGYTYNEQFF. This rearrangement joins TRBV27 to TRBJ2-1; the D gene is possibly TRBD1 (6 bases). The germline V gene has CDR1 MNHEY and CDR2 SMNVEV (reference sequence). The CDR3 is made up of 17 amino acids. Trimming took off 3 bases at V and 2 bases at J, with 17 bases between the two ends.